This T cell receptor (beta chain) was sequenced during a study of early T cells in non-severe SARS-CoV-2 infection. TCRdb fed the 5' RACE reads into MiXCR, producing one record per CDR3 protein. The sample lists 30,000 or so distinct CDR3 sequences, around 7% occurring once. Only a few counts were recorded for this clonotype. The clonotype originates from an adult who was a healthcare worker with PCR-confirmed SARS-CoV-2 infection or an uninfected control (not recorded which). Material: whole blood.

CDR3 coding DNA: TGTGCCACCGCGGGTTACGATGAGCAGTTCTTC. As protein: CATAGYDEQFF. This chain uses TRBV10-3 with TRBJ2-1, with a tentative D call TRBD2 (5 bases). The V gene lost 10 bases and the J gene lost 8 bases, with 12 bases spanning the gap. The CDR3 has 11 residues. Germline V CDR1 and CDR2: ENHRY, SYGVKD.